Sequencing of this T cell receptor (beta chain) was carried out in a study of blood T cell repertoires in COVID-19. Study-wide context: Sites in the United States, Italy and Spain provided acute and convalescent COVID-19 samples. PBMCs, B-cell-depleted T cells, or T cells were the source of the cDNA or gDNA that made up the material.

The V end lost 3 bases, the J end lost 5 bases, and 14 bases lay between the germline ends. The CDR3 has 15 residues. The V gene's germline CDR1 is KGHSH and CDR2 LQKENI. As processed by the authors: Amplification of reference gene primers was used by the study to estimate nucleated cell counts. The table came from immunoSEQ multiplex PCR; TCRdb's copy has only in-frame clones and leaves some out. The DNA gave D and trimming, while V, J and clone size come from that table. Among fewer than 250,000 clones listed, roughly 80% were seen once. The rearrangement joins TRBV18 to TRBJ1-5; D is possibly TRBD1 (5 bases). The sample consisted of peripheral blood. The TCR was taken from an older woman with active or convalescent COVID-19. CDR3: CASSPPGGIDQPQHF. The CDR3 coding sequence is TGTGCCAGCTCACCCCCCGGGGGTATTGATCAGCCCCAGCATTTT.